This T cell receptor beta chain stems from a study of CD8 T cells in ankylosing spondylitis. Study-level results: Reportedly, disease-linked clones are significantly enriched in ankylosing spondylitis patients' matched synovial fluid.

This clonotype was picked up many times. The antigen remains unidentified. Using its own MiXCR run on the 5' RACE reads, TCRdb lists one record per CDR3 protein. The table has 200,000 to 250,000 distinct CDR3 sequences, roughly 10% seen once. The germline V and J ends were trimmed by 1 base and 4 bases, with 5 bases remaining between them. CDR1 is SGHRS and CDR2 is YFSETQ in the germline V gene. The CDR3 runs to 12 residues. The rearrangement links TRBV5-1 to TRBJ1-1; D is ambiguous. The origin of this receptor is a male donor with ankylosing spondylitis or in good health (not recorded which). The source material was blood, either unsorted or a sorted T cell fraction (not recorded which). The CDR3 sequence is CASSLSGTEAFF. As DNA, the CDR3 is TGCGCCAGCAGCTTGTCGGGCACTGAAGCTTTCTTT.